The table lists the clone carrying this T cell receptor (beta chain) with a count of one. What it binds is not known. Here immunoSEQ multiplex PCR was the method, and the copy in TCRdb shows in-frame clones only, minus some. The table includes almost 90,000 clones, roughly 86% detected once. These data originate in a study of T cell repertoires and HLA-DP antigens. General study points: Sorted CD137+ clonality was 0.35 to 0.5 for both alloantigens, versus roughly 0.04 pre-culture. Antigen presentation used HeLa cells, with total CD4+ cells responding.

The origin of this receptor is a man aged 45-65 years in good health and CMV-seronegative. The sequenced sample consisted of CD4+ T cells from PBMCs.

The CDR3 sequence is CAISESGRGWETQYF. The CDR3 DNA follows: TGTGCCATCAGTGAGTCGGGCAGGGGCTGGGAGACCCAGTACTTC. The rearrangement joins TRBV10-3 to TRBJ2-5; maybe TRBD1 (6 bases). The CDR3 has 15 amino acids. The V and J ends lost 0 bases and 5 bases respectively, with 13 bases between them. From germline, CDR1 is ENHRY and CDR2 SYGVKD.